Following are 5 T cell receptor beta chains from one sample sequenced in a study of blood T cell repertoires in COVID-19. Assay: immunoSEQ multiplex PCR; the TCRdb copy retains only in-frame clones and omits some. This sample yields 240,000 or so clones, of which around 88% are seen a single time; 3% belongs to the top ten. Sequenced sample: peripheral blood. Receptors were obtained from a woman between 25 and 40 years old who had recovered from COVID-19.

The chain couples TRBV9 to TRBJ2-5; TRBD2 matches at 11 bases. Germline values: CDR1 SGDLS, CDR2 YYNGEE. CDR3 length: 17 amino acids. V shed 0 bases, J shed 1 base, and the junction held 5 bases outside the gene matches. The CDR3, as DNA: TGTGCCAGCAGCGTAGACCCTAGCGGGGGGACCCAAGAGACCCAGTACTTC. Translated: CASSVDPSGGTQETQYF.

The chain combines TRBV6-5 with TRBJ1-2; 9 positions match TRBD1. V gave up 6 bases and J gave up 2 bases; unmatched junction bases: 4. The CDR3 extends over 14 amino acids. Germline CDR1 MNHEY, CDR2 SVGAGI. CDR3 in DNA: TGTGCCAGCAGAACGGGACAGGGAAACTATGGCTACACCTTC. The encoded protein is CASRTGQGNYGYTF.

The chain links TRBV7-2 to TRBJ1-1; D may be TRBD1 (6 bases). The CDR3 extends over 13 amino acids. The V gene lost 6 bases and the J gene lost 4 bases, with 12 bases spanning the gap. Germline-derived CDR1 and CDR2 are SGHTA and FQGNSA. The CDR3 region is CASRSTGSTEAFF. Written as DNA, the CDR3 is TGTGCCAGCAGGTCTACAGGGAGCACTGAAGCTTTCTTT. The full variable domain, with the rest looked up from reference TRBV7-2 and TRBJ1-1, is GAGVSQSPSNKVTEKGKDVELRCDPISGHTALYWYRQSLGQGLEFLIYFQGNSAPDKSGLPSDRFSAERTGGSVSTLTIQRTQQEDSAVYLCASRSTGSTEAFFGQGTRLTVV.

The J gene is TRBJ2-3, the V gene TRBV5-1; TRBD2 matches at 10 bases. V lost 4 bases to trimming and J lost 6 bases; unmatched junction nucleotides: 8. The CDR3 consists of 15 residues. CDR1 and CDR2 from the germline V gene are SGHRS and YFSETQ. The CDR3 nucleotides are TGCGCCAGCAGCCGAAACCCGGGACTAGCGGATACGCAGTATTTT. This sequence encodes CASSRNPGLADTQYF.

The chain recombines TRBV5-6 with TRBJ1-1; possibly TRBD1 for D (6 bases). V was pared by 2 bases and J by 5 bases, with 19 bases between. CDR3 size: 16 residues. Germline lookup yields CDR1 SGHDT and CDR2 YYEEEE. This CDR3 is CASSFGISQGRTEAFF. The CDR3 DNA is TGTGCCAGCAGCTTCGGGATTTCCCAGGGGCGAACTGAAGCTTTCTTT.